This T cell receptor beta chain was documented in a study of glioma-infiltrating T cells. Study-level findings and limits: Above-expected tissue-blood divergence occurred in all gliomas, most in low-grade ones.

TCR alpha and beta CDR3 regions were amplified from RNA using iRepertoire nested multiplex PCR. Tissue mRNA or PBMC total RNA, 100-400 ng, went into one-step reverse transcription and amplification. TCRdb re-called the multiplex PCR reads through MiXCR, storing one row per CDR3 protein. The sample has about 130,000 distinct CDR3 sequences; approximately 23% are singletons. This clonotype was seen ten or more times. Antigen: not known. The receptor was isolated from a human donor with low-grade glioma or glioblastoma, undergoing nonglioma brain surgery, or in good health (not recorded which). Sequencing used glioma tissue, nonneoplastic brain tissue, or PBMCs (not recorded which).

CDR3 protein: CSAPGWNTGELFF. In DNA, the CDR3 is TGCAGTGCTCCAGGCTGGAACACCGGGGAGCTGTTTTTT. V and J are TRBV20-1 and TRBJ2-2, with D hard to call. The germline V gene has CDR1 DFQATT and CDR2 SNEGSKA (reference sequence). The CDR3 has 13 residues. The V and J ends lost 5 bases and 1 base respectively, with 8 bases between them.